The 16 T cell receptor beta chains in this list originate from one sample, sequenced in a study of blood T cell repertoires in COVID-19. Generated by immunoSEQ multiplex PCR, the TCRdb table keeps only in-frame clones and is missing some. The data show 250,000 to 300,000 clones, about nine tenths seen once. Input material: PBMCs or T cells enriched from blood (not recorded which). These receptors came from a woman between 40 and 50 years old who had recovered from COVID-19.

This rearrangement joins TRBV3-1 (or the pseudogene TRBV3-2) to TRBJ1-3; D ambiguous. V lost 0 bases to trimming and J lost 1 base, with 16 bases between them. This CDR3 has 18 residues. Germline CDR1 and CDR2: LGHDT and YNNKEL (reference sequence). The DNA for the CDR3 is TGTGCCAGCAGCCAAGAGGGTAGTCAGGTTCGGTCTGGAAACACCATATATTTT. This codes for CASSQEGSQVRSGNTIYF.

CDR3 sequence reads: CASSLGQGGYYEQYF. For the CDR3, the DNA is TGTGCCAGCAGCTTAGGCCAGGGGGGATACTACGAGCAGTACTTC. The rearrangement links TRBV11-2 to TRBJ2-7; TRBD1 is a possible D gene (7 bases). V gave up 1 base and J gave up 3 bases, with 13 bases separating them. The V gene's germline CDR1 is SGHAT and CDR2 FQNNGV. This CDR3 contains 15 residues. Full variable domain (outside the CDR3, taken from reference TRBV11-2 and TRBJ2-7): EAGVAQSPRYKIIEKRQSVAFWCNPISGHATLYWYQQILGQGPKLLIQFQNNGVVDDSQLPKDRFSAERLKGVDSTLKIQPAKLEDSAVYLCASSLGQGGYYEQYFGPGTRLTVT.

The chain joins TRBV2 to TRBJ1-1, with a tentative D call TRBD1 (5 bases). Germline V gene lookup returns CDR1 SNHLY and CDR2 FYNNEI. The ends were cut back, 6 bases at V and 0 bases at J, with 14 bases in the middle. The CDR3 runs to 15 residues. The CDR3 DNA is TGTGCCAGCAGGCCCGACAGTGTCATGAACACTGAAGCTTTCTTT. This translates into CASRPDSVMNTEAFF.

This chain uses TRBV3-1 (or the pseudogene TRBV3-2) with TRBJ2-7; D possibly corresponds to TRBD2 (6 bases). In germline, CDR1 is LGHDT, CDR2 YNNKEL (reference sequence). The CDR3 consists of 15 residues. V lost 0 bases and J 5 bases, leaving 14 bases between the germline ends. The CDR3 here is CASSQEAQLAHEQYF. CDR3 sequence (DNA): TGTGCCAGCAGCCAAGAGGCGCAGCTAGCGCACGAGCAGTACTTC.

This sequence joins TRBV3-1 (or the pseudogene TRBV3-2) and TRBJ1-5; a possible D gene is TRBD1 (5 bases). V shed 5 bases and J shed 7 bases, with 12 bases lying between them. The CDR3 length is 13 residues. The germline CDR1 and CDR2 sequences are LGHDT and YNNKEL (reference sequence). The CDR3 region has the DNA TGTGCCAGCAGCAGGGGATTGAGGCAGCCCCAGCATTTT. It translates to CASSRGLRQPQHF.

V usage is TRBV13 and J usage is TRBJ1-1; D remains unclear. Trimming left V 2 bases short and J 4 bases short, with 5 bases between. This CDR3 is built from 12 residues. Germline CDR1 PRHDT, CDR2 FYEKMQ (reference sequence). CDR3 coding DNA: TGTGCCAGCAGCTTATCTATCACTGAAGCTTTCTTT. This gives the protein CASSLSITEAFF.

This chain links TRBV11-2 with TRBJ2-7, with D perhaps TRBD2 (5 bases). The germline gives CDR1 SGHAT, CDR2 FQNNGV. Trimming stripped 4 bases from V and 3 bases from J, with 19 bases between. This CDR3 region has 16 residues. The DNA for the CDR3 is TGTGCCAGCAGCTACAGCACAATTTCGAGGGACTACGAGCAGTACTTC. Residues: CASSYSTISRDYEQYF.

V is TRBV6-5 and J is TRBJ1-2; D remains ambiguous. The CDR3 sequence is 13 residues long. V was trimmed by 7 bases and J by 1 base, leaving 10 bases between them. Germline V lookup: CDR1 MNHEY, CDR2 SVGAGI. CDR3 nucleotides: TGTGCCAGCAACGAGGATCATAACTATGGCTACACCTTC. This translates into CASNEDHNYGYTF.

The chain recombines TRBV27 with TRBJ1-2, with D unresolved. Germline V CDR1 and CDR2: MNHEY, SMNVEV (reference sequence). The germline V and J ends were trimmed by 2 bases and 5 bases, with 12 bases remaining between them. This CDR3 has 14 amino acids. The CDR3 DNA reads TGTGCCAGCAGTTTAGGGCCGGGAGGATATGGCTACACCTTC. This sequence encodes CASSLGPGGYGYTF.

V usage is TRBV9 and J usage is TRBJ1-1; 8 bases line up with TRBD1. The CDR3 consists of 14 residues. CDR1 is SGDLS and CDR2 is YYNGEE in the germline V gene. The junction had 6 bases not matched to a gene; V was cut back by 4 bases and J by 4 bases. The CDR3, as DNA: TGTGCCAGCAGCTCCTCGACAGGGGTCACTGAAGCTTTCTTT. It yields the protein CASSSSTGVTEAFF. The entire variable domain, with the rest obtained from reference TRBV9 and TRBJ1-1, is as follows: DSGVTQTPKHLITATGQRVTLRCSPRSGDLSVYWYQQSLDQGLQFLIQYYNGEERAKGNILERFSAQQFPDLHSELNLSSLELGDSALYFCASSSSTGVTEAFFGQGTRLTVV.

This chain connects TRBV18 to TRBJ2-3, with 7 bases identical to TRBD1. The CDR3 runs to 16 residues. From germline, CDR1 is KGHSH and CDR2 LQKENI. Losses at the gene ends were 5 bases for V and 2 bases for J; bases not matched to a gene: 10. The CDR3 coding sequence is TGTGCCAGCTCATCTTACCGGGACAGATACACAGATACGCAGTATTTT. Protein sequence: CASSSYRDRYTDTQYF.

The J gene is TRBJ2-3, the V gene TRBV18; 13 nucleotides match TRBD2. The V segment lost 5 bases and the J segment 6 bases; nucleotides outside the gene matches: 8. Germline CDR1 and CDR2: KGHSH and LQKENI. CDR3 length equals 16 residues. In DNA, the CDR3 is TGTGCCAGCTCAAGCGGGACTAGCGGGATCCCGGATACGCAGTATTTT. Translation gives CASSSGTSGIPDTQYF. Full variable domain (outside the CDR3, taken from reference TRBV18 and TRBJ2-3): NAGVMQNPRHLVRRRGQEARLRCSPMKGHSHVYWYRQLPEEGLKFMVYLQKENIIDESGMPKERFSAEFPKEGPSILRIQQVVRGDSAAYFCASSSGTSGIPDTQYFGPGTRLTVL.

The J gene is TRBJ1-5, the V gene TRBV19; D is ambiguous. V was clipped by 5 bases and J by 2 bases, with 19 bases between them. The CDR3 has 17 residues. Germline V gene data show CDR1 as LNHDA and CDR2 as SQIVND (reference sequence). The CDR3 sequence is CASSPDSGFGGNQPQHF. Written as DNA, the CDR3 is TGTGCCAGTAGTCCAGATTCCGGTTTCGGGGGCAATCAGCCCCAGCATTTT.

This clone was seen a single time. Other DNA sequences from this sample encode an identical CDR3 as well. The V gene is TRBV2, the J gene TRBJ1-2, with a possible D match to TRBD1 (5 bases). V was pared by 5 bases and J by 0 bases, with 10 bases between. CDR3 size: 14 residues. The germline gives CDR1 SNHLY, CDR2 FYNNEI. The CDR3 reads CASSRDRANYGYTF. The CDR3 region has the DNA TGTGCCAGCAGTAGAGACAGAGCTAACTATGGCTACACCTTC.

This chain links TRBV5-5 with TRBJ1-4; 8 bases fit TRBD1. From germline, CDR1 is SGHKS and CDR2 YYEKEE (reference sequence). The CDR3 extends over 17 amino acids. V lost 1 base, J lost 7 bases, and 12 bases stayed unmatched. The DNA for the CDR3 is TGTGCCAGCAGCTTGAATATTGGAACAGGGGGGCGTGAAAAACTGTTTTTT. This gives the protein CASSLNIGTGGREKLFF.

The chain has TRBV2 and TRBJ2-3; the match to TRBD2 covers 10 bases. Germline-derived CDR1 and CDR2 are SNHLY and FYNNEI. The V gene end was trimmed by 7 bases and the J gene end by 8 bases; junction bases not matched to a gene: 9. The CDR3 loop spans 14 amino acids. The CDR3, as DNA: TGTGCCAGCACCTCCTCCAGCGGGGGGGGTACGCAGTATTTT. Protein sequence: CASTSSSGGGTQYF.